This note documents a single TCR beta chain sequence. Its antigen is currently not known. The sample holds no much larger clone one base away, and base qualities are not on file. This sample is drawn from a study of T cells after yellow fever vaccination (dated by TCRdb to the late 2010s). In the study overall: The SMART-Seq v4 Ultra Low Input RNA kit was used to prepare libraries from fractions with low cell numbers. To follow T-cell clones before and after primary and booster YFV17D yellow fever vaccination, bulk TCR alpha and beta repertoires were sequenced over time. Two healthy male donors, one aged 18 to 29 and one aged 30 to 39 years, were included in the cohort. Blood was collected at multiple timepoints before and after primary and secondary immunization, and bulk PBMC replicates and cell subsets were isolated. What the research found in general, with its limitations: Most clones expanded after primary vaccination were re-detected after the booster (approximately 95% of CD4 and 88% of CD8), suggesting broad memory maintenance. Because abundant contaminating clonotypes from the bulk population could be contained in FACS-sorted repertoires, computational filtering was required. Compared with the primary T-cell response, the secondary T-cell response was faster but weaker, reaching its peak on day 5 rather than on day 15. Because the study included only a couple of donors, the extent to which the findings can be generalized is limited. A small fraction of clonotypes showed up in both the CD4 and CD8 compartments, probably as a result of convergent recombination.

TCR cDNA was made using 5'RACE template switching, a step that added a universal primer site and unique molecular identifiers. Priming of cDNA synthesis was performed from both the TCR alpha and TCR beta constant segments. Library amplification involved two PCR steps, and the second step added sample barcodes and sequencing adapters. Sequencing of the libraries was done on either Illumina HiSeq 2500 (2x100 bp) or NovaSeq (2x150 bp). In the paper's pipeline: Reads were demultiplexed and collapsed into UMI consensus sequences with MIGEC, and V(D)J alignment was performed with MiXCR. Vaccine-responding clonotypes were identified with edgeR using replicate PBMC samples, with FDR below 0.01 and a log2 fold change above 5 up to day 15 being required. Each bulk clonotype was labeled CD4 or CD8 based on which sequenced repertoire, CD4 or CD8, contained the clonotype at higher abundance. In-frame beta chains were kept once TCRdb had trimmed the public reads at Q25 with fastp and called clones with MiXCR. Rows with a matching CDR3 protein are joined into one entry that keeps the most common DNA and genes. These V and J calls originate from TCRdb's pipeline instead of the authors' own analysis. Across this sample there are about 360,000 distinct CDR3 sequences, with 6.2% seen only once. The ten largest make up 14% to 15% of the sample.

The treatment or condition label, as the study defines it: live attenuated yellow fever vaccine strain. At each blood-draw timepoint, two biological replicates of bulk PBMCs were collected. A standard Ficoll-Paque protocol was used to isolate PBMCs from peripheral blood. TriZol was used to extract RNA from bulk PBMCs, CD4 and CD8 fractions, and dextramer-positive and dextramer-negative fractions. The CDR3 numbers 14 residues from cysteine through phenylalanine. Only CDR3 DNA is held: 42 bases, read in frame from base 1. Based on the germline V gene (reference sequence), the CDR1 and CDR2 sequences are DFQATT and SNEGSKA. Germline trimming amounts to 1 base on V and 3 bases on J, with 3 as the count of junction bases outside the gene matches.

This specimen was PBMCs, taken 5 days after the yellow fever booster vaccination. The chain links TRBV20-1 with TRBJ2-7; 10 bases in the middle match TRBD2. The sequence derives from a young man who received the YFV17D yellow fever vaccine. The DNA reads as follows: TGCAGTGCTAGAGTAGGACTAGCGGTCTACGAGCAGTACTTC. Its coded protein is CSARVGLAVYEQYF.